The 19 T cell receptor beta chains below were found in one sample sequenced in a study of a mutant IDH1 vaccine in newly diagnosed glioma. Sequenced by immunoSEQ multiplex PCR; TCRdb stores in-frame clones only, minus some. Among around 120,000 clones listed, 80% were seen once. No antigen is known for these receptors. As for time point: week 11, during vaccination. Doses of 300 ug of mutant IDH1 20-mer peptide were given with topical imiquimod. This specimen was PBMCs, taken from a glioma patient whose treatment included an IDH1 peptide vaccine. Receptors were obtained from a middle-aged man with glioma.

The rearrangement uses TRBV9 and TRBJ2-7; 9 bases line up with TRBD2. V dropped 0 bases and J dropped 2; count of bases not matched to a gene: 3. This CDR3 has 15 residues. The germline V gene has CDR1 SGDLS and CDR2 YYNGEE. The CDR3, as DNA: TGTGCCAGCAGCGTAGACCTAGCGGGGACCTACGAGCAGTACTTC. It translates to CASSVDLAGTYEQYF.

This clone has just one count. CDR3 amino acids: CASHRGGYTGELFF. The CDR3 DNA is TGTGCCAGCCACCGGGGGGGGTACACCGGGGAGCTGTTTTTT. V is TRBV7-2 and J is TRBJ2-2, with 8 bases aligning to TRBD2. V lost 8 bases, J lost 3 bases, and 5 bases stayed unmatched. Looked up from germline, CDR1 is SGHTA and CDR2 is FQGNSA. CDR3 length equals 14 residues.

This clone was detected only once. The chain joins TRBV11-2 to TRBJ2-1, with D tentatively TRBD2 (5 bases). CDR3 length equals 15 residues. V was shortened by 4 bases and J by 8 bases, with 18 bases between the two germline ends. Germline-derived CDR1 and CDR2 are SGHAT and FQNNGV. In DNA form, the CDR3 reads TGTGCCAGCAGCTCCCCTGGCGGGTCGGGCGATGAGCAGTTCTTC. It specifies CASSSPGGSGDEQFF.

The genes are TRBV5-1 and TRBJ2-7, with D unresolved. The CDR3 totals 15 residues. V lost 2 bases and J lost 3, with 15 bases in between. Germline assignment: CDR1 SGHRS and CDR2 YFSETQ. CDR3 residues: CASSFWTSAIYEQYF. The CDR3, as DNA: TGCGCCAGCAGCTTCTGGACCTCCGCAATCTACGAGCAGTACTTC.

The chain recombines TRBV6-1 with TRBJ1-5; possible D gene TRBD1, 5 bases. V was shortened by 3 bases and J by 2 bases, with 8 bases between the two germline ends. This CDR3 is built from 14 residues. Looked up from germline, CDR1 is MNHNS and CDR2 is SASEGT. The CDR3 loop is CASSDQGGNQPQHF. CDR3 nucleotides: TGTGCCAGCAGTGACCAGGGAGGCAATCAGCCCCAGCATTTT.

The chain links TRBV7-2 to TRBJ1-1, with D hard to call. The ends were cut back, 2 bases at V and 0 bases at J, with 7 bases in the middle. The CDR3 length is 14 residues. The germline gives CDR1 SGHTA, CDR2 FQGNSA. The CDR3 here is CASSLLEVNTEAFF. The CDR3 DNA is TGTGCCAGCAGCTTACTAGAGGTGAACACTGAAGCTTTCTTT.

Only one count was recorded for this clone. The V call is TRBV5-6, the J call TRBJ2-1, with no clear D. This CDR3 has 11 amino acids. The germline V and J ends were trimmed by 0 bases and 9 bases, with 4 bases remaining between them. The germline V gene has CDR1 SGHDT and CDR2 YYEEEE. The CDR3 coding sequence is TGTGCCAGCAGCTTGGATCTTGAGCAGTTCTTC. Its protein is CASSLDLEQFF.

This sequence joins TRBV5-1 and TRBJ2-7, with D unresolved. V dropped 0 bases and J dropped 6 bases, with 13 bases sitting between them. This CDR3 has 14 residues. CDR1 and CDR2 from the germline V gene are SGHRS and YFSETQ. The CDR3 protein is CASSLAGSAGEQYF. The CDR3 DNA is TGCGCCAGCAGCTTGGCCGGTTCGGCTGGCGAGCAGTACTTC.

V usage is TRBV30 and J usage is TRBJ2-7; D ambiguous. The germline V gene encodes CDR1 GTSNPN and CDR2 SVGIG (reference sequence). The CDR3 extends over 11 amino acids. The V and J ends lost 0 bases and 5 bases respectively, with 5 bases between them. The CDR3 DNA sequence: TGTGCCTGGAGTGTGTGGAACGAGCAGTACTTC. Its protein product is CAWSVWNEQYF.

This chain joins TRBV28 and TRBJ2-7, with D maybe TRBD1 (6 bases). Trimming left V 5 bases short and J 2 bases short, with 19 bases between. The germline gives CDR1 MDHEN, CDR2 SYDVKM. CDR3 length equals 16 residues. Here the CDR3 reads CASSAPQGKSTYEQYF. The CDR3 DNA is TGTGCCAGCAGTGCCCCCCAGGGGAAATCTACCTACGAGCAGTACTTC.

This chain joins TRBV9 and TRBJ1-5; D remains ambiguous. This CDR3 spans 15 amino acids. V lost 0 bases and J lost 3, with 10 bases in between. Germline-derived CDR1 and CDR2 are SGDLS and YYNGEE. The CDR3 bases are TGTGCCAGCAGCGTAGGAGCCACCCCCAATCAGCCCCAGCATTTT. It codes for CASSVGATPNQPQHF.

The chain combines TRBV19 with TRBJ1-2; possible D gene TRBD1, 5 bases. From germline, CDR1 is LNHDA and CDR2 SQIVND (reference sequence). The CDR3 consists of 17 residues. Deletions cut 7 bases from V and 7 bases from J, with 28 bases between. DNA of the CDR3: TGTGCCAGTACCGATCTGGGGGTGGCCGTAATGATGAGTGGCTACACCTTC. Translating it yields CASTDLGVAVMMSGYTF.

The gene calls are TRBV30 and TRBJ2-3; D is uncertain. Trimming pared 2 bases from V and 2 bases from J, leaving 2 bases between. Germline V CDR1 and CDR2: GTSNPN, SVGIG (reference sequence). CDR3 length: 11 amino acids. The CDR3 DNA follows: TGTGCCTGGAGTACCACAGATACGCAGTATTTT. It codes for CAWSTTDTQYF.

The chain uses TRBV7-2 and TRBJ2-5; D is ambiguous. The germline gives CDR1 SGHTA, CDR2 FQGNSA. The CDR3 totals 15 residues. V was clipped by 6 bases and J by 1 base, with 15 bases between them. Here the CDR3 DNA reads TGTGCCAGCAGTTCCTCCGGGCACACCCAAGAGACCCAGTACTTC. Translated: CASSSSGHTQETQYF. Looking up the rest from reference TRBV7-2 and TRBJ2-5 gives the full variable domain: GAGVSQSPSNKVTEKGKDVELRCDPISGHTALYWYRQSLGQGLEFLIYFQGNSAPDKSGLPSDRFSAERTGGSVSTLTIQRTQQEDSAVYLCASSSSGHTQETQYFGPGTRLLVL.

The chain recombines TRBV7-9 with TRBJ2-7; perhaps TRBD1 as D (6 bases). The CDR3 is made up of 14 amino acids. Germline V CDR1 and CDR2: SEHNR, FQNEAQ (reference sequence). V lost 2 bases to trimming and J lost 1 base, with 9 bases between them. CDR3 nucleotide sequence: TGTGCCAGCAGCTTAAAGGGGGAGTCCTACGAGCAGTACTTC. Translating it yields CASSLKGESYEQYF.

DNA for the CDR3: TGTGCCACCAGCAGAGATCTGGCCTACGAGCAGTACTTC. Translation: CATSRDLAYEQYF. This chain connects TRBV15 to TRBJ2-7; no reliable D call. V was shortened by 0 bases and J by 2 bases, with 5 bases between the two germline ends. The CDR3 spans 13 residues. CDR1 is LNHNV and CDR2 is YYDKDF in the germline V gene (reference sequence).

This chain links TRBV6-5 with TRBJ1-6; perhaps TRBD1 as D (5 bases). The germline V gene has CDR1 MNHEY and CDR2 SVGAGI. The CDR3 has 14 residues. Between the trimmed V and J ends, which lost 10 bases and 1 base, there was a span of 11 bases. CDR3: CATQGVSYNSPLHF. DNA of the CDR3: TGTGCCACCCAAGGGGTATCCTATAATTCACCCCTCCACTTT.

As regards this clone: Given a much more abundant clone one base away, this may be a read error. This chain joins TRBV4-3 and TRBJ2-6, with D unclear. The CDR3 runs to 16 residues. The V end was cut by 0 bases, the J end by 0 bases, with 6 bases between. Germline loops: CDR1 LGHNA, CDR2 YSLEER. The CDR3 bases are TGCGCCAGCAGCCAAGATATGGGCTCTGGGGCCAACGTCCTGACTTTC. This gives the protein CASSQDMGSGANVLTF.

The chain is built from TRBV11-1 and TRBJ2-1; 13 bases align to TRBD2. Germline loops: CDR1 SGHAT, CDR2 FQDESV (reference sequence). The V gene end was trimmed by 1 base and the J gene end by 9 bases; junction bases not matched to a gene: 3. The CDR3 is 15 amino acids. DNA for the CDR3: TGTGCCAGCAGCTTAGAACTAGCGGGGGGGAGTGAGCAGTTCTTC. It yields the protein CASSLELAGGSEQFF.